The rows below give T cell receptor beta chains drawn from one sample of a study of cytomegalovirus exposure and HLA in healthy donors. Profiling relied on immunoSEQ multiplex PCR, and the TCRdb table lists in-frame clones only, not all of them. The table has some 150,000 clones, about 76% seen once. Sequenced: PBMCs. The receptors stem from a young man in good health and CMV-seronegative. The CDR3 runs from the conserved cysteine through the conserved F or W. The D gene is left open where the match is weak. Expanded clones get a size class; other rows say once, few or many, or leave the size out.

few,TRBD1,TRBV5-1,TRBJ1-4,CASSRGQGDEKLFF
NA,NA,TRBV9,TRBJ2-1,CASSVGARRNDEQFF
NA,TRBD1,TRBV25-1,TRBJ1-5,CASSAQKGTGKGQPQHF
NA,NA,TRBV7-9,TRBJ1-2,CASSFRQNNYGYTF
NA,NA,TRBV13,TRBJ2-7,CASSLVAGTDEQYF
NA,TRBD1,TRBV30,TRBJ1-5,CAWRDSGGVFSNQPQHF
NA,NA,TRBV4-2,TRBJ2-6,CASSQGWQVGSGANVLTF
few,TRBD1,TRBV28,TRBJ2-7,CASSPGTDYEQYF
NA,NA,TRBV5-1,TRBJ1-6,CASSLDVRNSPLHF
NA,TRBD1,TRBV30,TRBJ2-2,CAWKERRGGQGAKGTGELFF
NA,NA,TRBV5-6,TRBJ1-2,CASSLLVGARYGYTF
NA,TRBD1,TRBV4-1,TRBJ1-2,CASSPQGASWGYTF
NA,NA,TRBV6-1,TRBJ1-2,CASIKETETNYGYTF
NA,TRBD1,TRBV7-2,TRBJ2-5,CASSFQTTGVLETQYF
NA,NA,TRBV30,TRBJ2-1,CAWSPQTYNEQFF
NA,NA,TRBV7-2,TRBJ2-5,CASSLVLSRGETQYF
NA,NA,TRBV5-1,TRBJ2-1,CASSLTTGTANNEQFF
NA,NA,TRBV5-1,TRBJ1-2,CASSAKDSHF
NA,NA,TRBV28,TRBJ2-3,CASNLFDTQYF